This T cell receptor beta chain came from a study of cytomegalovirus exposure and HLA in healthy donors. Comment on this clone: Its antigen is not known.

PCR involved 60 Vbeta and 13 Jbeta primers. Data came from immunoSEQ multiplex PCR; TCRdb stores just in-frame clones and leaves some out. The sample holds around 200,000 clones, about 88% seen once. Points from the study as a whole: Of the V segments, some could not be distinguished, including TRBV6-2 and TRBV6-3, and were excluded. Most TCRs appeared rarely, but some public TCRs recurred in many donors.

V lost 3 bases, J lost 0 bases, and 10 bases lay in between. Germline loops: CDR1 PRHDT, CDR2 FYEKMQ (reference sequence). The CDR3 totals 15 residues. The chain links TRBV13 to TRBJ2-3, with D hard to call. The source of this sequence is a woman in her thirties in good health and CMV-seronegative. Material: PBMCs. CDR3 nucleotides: TGTGCCAGCAGCTTTCCATTAGTGAGCACAGATACGCAGTATTTT. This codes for CASSFPLVSTDTQYF.